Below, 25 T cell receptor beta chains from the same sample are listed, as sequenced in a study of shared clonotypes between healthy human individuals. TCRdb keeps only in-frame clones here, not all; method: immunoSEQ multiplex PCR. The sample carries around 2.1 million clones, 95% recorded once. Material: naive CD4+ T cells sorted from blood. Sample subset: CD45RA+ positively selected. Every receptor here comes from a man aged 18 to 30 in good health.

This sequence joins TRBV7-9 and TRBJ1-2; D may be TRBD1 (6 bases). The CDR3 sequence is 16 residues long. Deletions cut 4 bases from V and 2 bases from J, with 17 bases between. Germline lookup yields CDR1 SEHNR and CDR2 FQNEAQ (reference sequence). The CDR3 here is CASSSRSDRTNYGYTF. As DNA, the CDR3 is TGTGCCAGCAGCTCAAGGAGTGACAGGACCAACTATGGCTACACCTTC.

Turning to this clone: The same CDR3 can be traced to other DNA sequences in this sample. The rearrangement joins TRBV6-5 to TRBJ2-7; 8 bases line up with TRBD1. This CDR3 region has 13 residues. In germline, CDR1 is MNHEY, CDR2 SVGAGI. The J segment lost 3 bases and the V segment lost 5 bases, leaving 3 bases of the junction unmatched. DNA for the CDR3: TGTGCCAGCAGTCGACAGGGGAACTACGAGCAGTACTTC. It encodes CASSRQGNYEQYF.

The CDR3 nucleotides are TGTGCCAGCACCCCCCAAGGGGGCGGGGAGACCCAGTACTTC. As protein: CASTPQGGGETQYF. The chain combines TRBV2 with TRBJ2-5; 7 nucleotides align to TRBD1. The CDR3 runs 14 residues. After removal of 7 bases from V and 5 bases from J, the junction contained 10 bases not matched to a gene. Per the germline V gene, CDR1 is SNHLY and CDR2 is FYNNEI.

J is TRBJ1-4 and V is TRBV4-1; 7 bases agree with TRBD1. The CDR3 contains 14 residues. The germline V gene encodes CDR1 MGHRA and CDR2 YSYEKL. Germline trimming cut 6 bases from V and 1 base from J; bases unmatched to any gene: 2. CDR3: CASRRTGTNEKLFF. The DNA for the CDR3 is TGCGCCAGCAGACGGACAGGAACTAATGAAAAACTGTTTTTT.

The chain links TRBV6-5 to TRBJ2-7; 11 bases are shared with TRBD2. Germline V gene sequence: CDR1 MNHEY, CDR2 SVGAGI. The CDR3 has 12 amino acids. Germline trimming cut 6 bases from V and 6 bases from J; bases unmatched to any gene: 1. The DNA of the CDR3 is TGTGCCAGCAGGGGGACTAGCGGCGAGCAGTACTTC. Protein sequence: CASRGTSGEQYF.

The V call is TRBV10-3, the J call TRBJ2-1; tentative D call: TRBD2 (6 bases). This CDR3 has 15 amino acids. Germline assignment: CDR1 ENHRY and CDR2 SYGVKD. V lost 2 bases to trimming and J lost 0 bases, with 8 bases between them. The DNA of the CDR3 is TGTGCCATCAGTGAGGCCGGGAGCTCCTACAATGAGCAGTTCTTC. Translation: CAISEAGSSYNEQFF.

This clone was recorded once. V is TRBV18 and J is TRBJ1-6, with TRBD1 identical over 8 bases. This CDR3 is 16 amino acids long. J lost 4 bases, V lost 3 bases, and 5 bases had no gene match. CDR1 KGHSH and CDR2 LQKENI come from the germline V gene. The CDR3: CASSPTGATYNSPLHF. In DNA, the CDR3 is TGTGCCAGCTCACCGACAGGGGCGACATATAATTCACCCCTCCACTTT.

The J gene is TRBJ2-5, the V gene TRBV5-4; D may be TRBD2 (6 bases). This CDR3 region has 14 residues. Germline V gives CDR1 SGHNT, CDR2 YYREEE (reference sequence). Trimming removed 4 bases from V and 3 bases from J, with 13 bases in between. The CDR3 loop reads CASSTGTGKETQYF. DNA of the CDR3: TGTGCCAGCAGCACCGGGACTGGAAAAGAGACCCAGTACTTC.

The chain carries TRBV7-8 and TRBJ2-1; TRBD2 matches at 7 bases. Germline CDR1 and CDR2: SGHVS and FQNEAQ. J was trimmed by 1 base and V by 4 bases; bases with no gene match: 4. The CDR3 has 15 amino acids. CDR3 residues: CASSSQRESYNEQFF. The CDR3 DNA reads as TGTGCCAGCAGCTCCCAGCGGGAATCCTACAATGAGCAGTTCTTC.

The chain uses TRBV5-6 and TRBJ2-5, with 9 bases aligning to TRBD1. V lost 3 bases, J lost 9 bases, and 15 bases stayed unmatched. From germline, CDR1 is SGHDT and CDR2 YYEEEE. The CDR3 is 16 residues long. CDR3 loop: CASSYRTGTGYSAQYF. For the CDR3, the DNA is TGTGCCAGCAGCTACCGCACCGGGACAGGGTATAGTGCCCAGTACTTC.

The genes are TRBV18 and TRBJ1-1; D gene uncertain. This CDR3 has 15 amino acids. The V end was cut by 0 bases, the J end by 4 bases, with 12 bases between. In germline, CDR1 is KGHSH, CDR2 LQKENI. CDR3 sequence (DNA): TGTGCCAGCTCACCACCAACGAGAAGTAGCACTGAAGCTTTCTTT. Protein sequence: CASSPPTRSSTEAFF.

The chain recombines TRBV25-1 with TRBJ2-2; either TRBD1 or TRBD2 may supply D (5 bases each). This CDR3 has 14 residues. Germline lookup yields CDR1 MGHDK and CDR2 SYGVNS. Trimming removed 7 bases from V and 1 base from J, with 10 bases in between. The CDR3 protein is CASTGTVNTGELFF. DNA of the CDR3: TGTGCCAGCACCGGGACGGTGAACACCGGGGAGCTGTTTTTT.

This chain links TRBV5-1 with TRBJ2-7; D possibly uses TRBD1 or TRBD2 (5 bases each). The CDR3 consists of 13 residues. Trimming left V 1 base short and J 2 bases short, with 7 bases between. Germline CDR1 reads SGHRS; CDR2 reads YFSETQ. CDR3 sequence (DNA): TGCGCCAGCAGCTTGCAGGGACCCTACGAGCAGTACTTC. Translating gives CASSLQGPYEQYF. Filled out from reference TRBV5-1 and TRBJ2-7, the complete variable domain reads KAGVTQTPRYLIKTRGQQVTLSCSPISGHRSVSWYQQTPGQGLQFLFEYFSETQRNKGNFPGRFSGRQFSNSRSEMNVSTLELGDSALYLCASSLQGPYEQYFGPGTRLTVT.

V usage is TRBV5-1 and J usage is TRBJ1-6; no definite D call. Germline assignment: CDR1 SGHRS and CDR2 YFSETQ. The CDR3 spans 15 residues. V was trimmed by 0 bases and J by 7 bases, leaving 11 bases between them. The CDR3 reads CASSLAQAVNSPLHF. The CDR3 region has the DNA TGCGCCAGCAGCTTGGCCCAGGCAGTCAATTCACCCCTCCACTTT.

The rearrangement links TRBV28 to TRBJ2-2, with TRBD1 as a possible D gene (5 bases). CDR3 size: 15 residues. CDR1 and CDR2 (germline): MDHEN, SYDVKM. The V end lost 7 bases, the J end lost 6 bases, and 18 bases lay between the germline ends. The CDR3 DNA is TGTGCCAGCATCTCCAGGGCTGGTGGGGCCGGGGAGCTGTTTTTT. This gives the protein CASISRAGGAGELFF.

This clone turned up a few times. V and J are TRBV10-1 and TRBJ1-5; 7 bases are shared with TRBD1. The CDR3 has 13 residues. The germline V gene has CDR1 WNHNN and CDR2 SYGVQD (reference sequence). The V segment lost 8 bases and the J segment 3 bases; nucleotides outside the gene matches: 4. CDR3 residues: CASGGTDNQPQHF. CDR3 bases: TGCGCCAGCGGGGGGACAGACAATCAGCCCCAGCATTTT.

The CDR3 here is CASSRKGSQETQYF. CDR3 DNA sequence: TGTGCCAGCTCACGAAAGGGGTCACAAGAGACCCAGTACTTC. The chain couples TRBV18 to TRBJ2-5, with D possibly TRBD1 on 5 matching bases. The germline V and J ends were trimmed by 4 bases and 2 bases, with 11 bases remaining between them. Germline assignment: CDR1 KGHSH and CDR2 LQKENI. The CDR3 covers 14 residues.

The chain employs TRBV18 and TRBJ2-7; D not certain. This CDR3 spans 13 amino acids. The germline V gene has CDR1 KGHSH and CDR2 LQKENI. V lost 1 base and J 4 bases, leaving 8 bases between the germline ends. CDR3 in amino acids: CASSPQPVYEQYF. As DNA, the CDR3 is TGTGCCAGCTCACCACAACCGGTATACGAGCAGTACTTC.

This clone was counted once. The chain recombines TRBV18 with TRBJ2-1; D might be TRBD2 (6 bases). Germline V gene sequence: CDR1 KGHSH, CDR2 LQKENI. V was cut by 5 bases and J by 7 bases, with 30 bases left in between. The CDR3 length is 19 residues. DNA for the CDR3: TGTGCCAGCTCATTTCGGGACTTGGGTAGTGCCGGGCCGAAAAATGAGCAGTTCTTC. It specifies CASSFRDLGSAGPKNEQFF.

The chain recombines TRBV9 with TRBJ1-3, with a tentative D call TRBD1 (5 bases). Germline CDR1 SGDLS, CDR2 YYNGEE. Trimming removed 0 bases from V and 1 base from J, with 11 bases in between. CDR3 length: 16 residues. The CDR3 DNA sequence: TGTGCCAGCAGCGTAGTCGGGCAGGGTTCTGGAAACACCATATATTTT. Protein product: CASSVVGQGSGNTIYF.

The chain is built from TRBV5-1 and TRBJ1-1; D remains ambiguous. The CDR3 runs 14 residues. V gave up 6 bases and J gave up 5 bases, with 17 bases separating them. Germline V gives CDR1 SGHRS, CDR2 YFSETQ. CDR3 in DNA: TGCGCCAGCACCCCAAGGGATCTAACGACTGAAGCTTTCTTT. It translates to CASTPRDLTTEAFF.

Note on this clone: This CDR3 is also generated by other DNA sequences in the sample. The CDR3 is CASSLSHEQYF. The CDR3 bases are TGCGCCAGCAGCTTATCTCACGAGCAGTACTTC. The chain uses TRBV5-1 and TRBJ2-7; D is unresolved. V was trimmed by 2 bases and J by 5 bases, leaving 5 bases between them. This CDR3 has 11 residues. Germline CDR1 reads SGHRS; CDR2 reads YFSETQ.

CDR3 coding DNA: TGTGCCAGCAGCCCATGGACAGGGGCGCGATCCGGGGAGCTGTTTTTT. This codes for CASSPWTGARSGELFF. The J gene is TRBJ2-2, the V gene TRBV14; 9 bases align to TRBD1. The CDR3 has 16 amino acids. Germline assignment: CDR1 SGHDN and CDR2 FVKESK. The J segment lost 6 bases and the V segment lost 4 bases, leaving 9 bases of the junction unmatched.

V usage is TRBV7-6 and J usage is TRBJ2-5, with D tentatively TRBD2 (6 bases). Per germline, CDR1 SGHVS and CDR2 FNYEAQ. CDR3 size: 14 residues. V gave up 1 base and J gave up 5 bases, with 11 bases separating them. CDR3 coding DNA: TGTGCCAGCAGCTTAGTCGGGGGTGGGGAGACCCAGTACTTC. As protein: CASSLVGGGETQYF.

The CDR3 DNA reads as TGTGCCAGCAGCTTAGCCAGCGAGGGTTTCTACGAGCAGTACTTC. Protein sequence: CASSLASEGFYEQYF. V is TRBV7-9 and J is TRBJ2-7; perhaps TRBD2 as D (5 bases). Germline CDR1 is SEHNR and CDR2 is FQNEAQ (reference sequence). The CDR3 is made up of 15 amino acids. The germline V and J ends were trimmed by 0 bases and 3 bases, with 12 bases remaining between them.